One sample yielded the 12 T cell receptor beta chains listed below, sequenced in a study of post-analysis software for immune sequencing data. Study-level points and caveats: Roughly five TRBV segments were more frequent in patients than controls; TRBV5-6, TRBV5-1 and TRBV20-1 belonged to this group.

Incorporated into the TCR beta cDNA libraries were unique molecular identifiers, which served to reduce PCR and sequencing biases. TCRdb re-called the PCR reads with MiXCR, one entry per CDR3 protein. The sample has some 260,000 distinct CDR3 sequences; roughly a third are singletons. Their target antigens are unknown. The sample comprised blood. The origin of the receptors is a girl aged 10 to 17 with multiple sclerosis.

Ten or more counts support this clonotype. The chain recombines TRBV24-1 with TRBJ2-1; 8 nucleotides line up with TRBD2. Germline V CDR1 and CDR2: KGHDR, SFDVKD. The CDR3 has 15 residues. The ends lost 4 bases at V and 4 bases at J; junction bases unmatched: 5. The CDR3, as DNA: TGTGCCACCAGTGACCTCAAGCGGGGGTACAATGAGCAGTTCTTC. Translation gives CATSDLKRGYNEQFF.

This chain uses TRBV7-2 with TRBJ1-3; D gene ambiguous. The CDR3 is 15 amino acids. The V gene's germline CDR1 is SGHTA and CDR2 FQGNSA. Trimming removed 2 bases at V and 2 bases at J, with 10 bases between. The CDR3 here is CASSLRAATGNTIYF. The CDR3 coding sequence is TGTGCCAGCAGCTTACGGGCAGCAACTGGAAACACCATATATTTT. Variable domain in full (rest from reference TRBV7-2 and TRBJ1-3): GAGVSQSPSNKVTEKGKDVELRCDPISGHTALYWYRQSLGQGLEFLIYFQGNSAPDKSGLPSDRFSAERTGGSVSTLTIQRTQQEDSAVYLCASSLRAATGNTIYFGEGSWLTVV.

This clonotype appeared many times. The chain couples TRBV28 to TRBJ2-3; 15 bases line up with TRBD2. CDR3 length equals 18 residues. J lost 3 bases, V lost 8 bases, and 12 bases had no gene match. Germline V CDR1 and CDR2: MDHEN, SYDVKM. CDR3 nucleotide sequence: TGTGCCAGCTCTTCCGGGACTAGCGGGAGGCTGGTAACAGATACGCAGTATTTT. Translated: CASSSGTSGRLVTDTQYF.

V gene TRBV10-3 combines with J gene TRBJ2-1; no reliable D call. CDR1 and CDR2 from the germline V gene are ENHRY and SYGVKD. The V gene lost 10 bases and the J gene lost 7 bases, with 11 bases spanning the gap. There are 11 residues in the CDR3. This chain's CDR3 is CATSDMNEQFF. In DNA form, the CDR3 reads TGTGCCACGAGTGATATGAATGAGCAGTTCTTC.

This clonotype was detected ten times or more. The rearrangement joins TRBV10-3 to TRBJ1-5; no definite D call. The CDR3 has 16 residues. Germline V gene lookup returns CDR1 ENHRY and CDR2 SYGVKD. V shed 10 bases and J shed 6 bases, with 25 bases lying between them. The CDR3, as DNA: TGTGCCACAACTAGAGGGAGGGAAGCGGGAAGTCAGCCCCAGCATTTT. Protein: CATTRGREAGSQPQHF.

There are many counts of this clonotype. The chain joins TRBV6-5 to TRBJ2-3; the match to TRBD2 covers 15 bases. Germline V gives CDR1 MNHEY, CDR2 SVGAGI. CDR3 length: 16 amino acids. V trimming: 6 bases; J trimming: 4 bases; junction bases outside the gene matches: 5. DNA of the CDR3: TGTGCCAGCAGCCCCGGGACTAGCGGGGGGCCAGATACGCAGTATTTT. This encodes CASSPGTSGGPDTQYF.

This clonotype was observed at least ten times. The germline gene is not matched at one end of the junction; a read error may be the cause. The chain employs TRBV11-2 and TRBJ2-1, with 9 positions matching TRBD1. Germline V gene lookup returns CDR1 SGHAT and CDR2 FQNNGV. The CDR3 contains 14 residues. The CDR3 DNA is TGTACCAGCAGCTTGCGGGACAGGGTCCATGAGCAGTTCTTC. It translates to CTSSLRDRVHEQFF.

This rearrangement joins TRBV5-6 to TRBJ2-1; D is perhaps TRBD2 (6 bases). Trimming removed 2 bases at V and 0 bases at J, with 15 bases between. Germline loops: CDR1 SGHDT, CDR2 YYEEEE. The CDR3 contains 17 residues. In DNA, the CDR3 is TGTGCCAGCAGCTTTTTATGGGCGGAGGGCTCCTACAATGAGCAGTTCTTC. Protein product: CASSFLWAEGSYNEQFF.

This clonotype was recorded many times. The chain joins TRBV29-1 to TRBJ2-5, with no clear D. Trimming shortened V by 5 bases and J by 1 base, and 11 bases separated the two germline ends. The CDR3 is 13 residues long. In germline, CDR1 is SQVTM, CDR2 ANQGSEA. For the CDR3, the DNA is TGCAGCGTTATGGGTCGCCTCCAAGAGACCCAGTACTTC. Translated: CSVMGRLQETQYF.

The chain is built from TRBV6-5 and TRBJ2-7, with TRBD2 matching over 9 bases. The CDR3 contains 18 residues. The trim removed 0 bases at V and 3 bases at J, leaving 12 bases unmatched. Looked up from germline, CDR1 is MNHEY and CDR2 is SVGAGI. CDR3 residues: CASSYSFSLAGSLYEQYF. CDR3 coding DNA: TGTGCCAGCAGTTACTCGTTCTCGCTAGCGGGGAGTCTCTACGAGCAGTACTTC.

This clonotype was observed a handful of times. V and J are TRBV6-2 or TRBV6-3 and TRBJ2-7; D not certain. This CDR3 has 16 residues. Germline lookup yields CDR1 MNHEY and CDR2 SVGEGT. V was cut by 2 bases and J by 4 bases, with 18 bases left in between. As DNA, the CDR3 is TGTGCCAGCAGTTACGGAATTACCCAATCGAGTTACGAGCAGTACTTC. This codes for CASSYGITQSSYEQYF.

The chain is built from TRBV7-6 and TRBJ1-1, with D unresolved. This CDR3 is built from 15 residues. V was trimmed by 5 bases and J by 0 bases, leaving 13 bases between them. In germline, CDR1 is SGHVS, CDR2 FNYEAQ. CDR3 protein: CASSASQFLNTEAFF. In DNA form, the CDR3 reads TGTGCCAGCAGCGCCAGCCAGTTTTTGAACACTGAAGCTTTCTTT.